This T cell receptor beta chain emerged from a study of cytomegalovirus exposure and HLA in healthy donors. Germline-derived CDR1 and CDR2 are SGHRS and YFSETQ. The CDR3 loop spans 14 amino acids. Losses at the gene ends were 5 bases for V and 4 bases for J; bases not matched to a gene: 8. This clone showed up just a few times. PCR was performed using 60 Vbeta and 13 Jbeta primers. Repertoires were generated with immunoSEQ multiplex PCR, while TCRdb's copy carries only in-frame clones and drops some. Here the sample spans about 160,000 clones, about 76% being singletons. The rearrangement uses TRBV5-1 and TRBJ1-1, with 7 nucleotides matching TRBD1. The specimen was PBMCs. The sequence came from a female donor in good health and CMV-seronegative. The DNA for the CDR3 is TGCGCCAGCAGTTCCGACAGGGCCCCCACTGAAGCTTTCTTT. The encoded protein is CASSSDRAPTEAFF.